This T cell receptor (beta chain) was sequenced during a study of control samples from healthy donors and cancer patients. On this clone itself: Different DNA sequences within this sample yield the same CDR3.

TCRdb keeps only in-frame clones here, not all; method: immunoSEQ multiplex PCR. The sample consists of more than 95,000 clones, around 87% of them appearing once. The CDR3 has 13 amino acids. Per germline, CDR1 SGHRS and CDR2 YFSETQ. The V and J ends lost 4 bases and 3 bases respectively, with 11 bases between them. This TCR derives from a man in his 60s in good health. The specimen sequenced was blood. J is TRBJ2-7 and V is TRBV5-1, with D tentatively TRBD1 (6 bases). CDR3 region: CASSLTGLYEQYF. Written as DNA, the CDR3 is TGCGCCAGCAGCCTGACAGGCCTCTACGAGCAGTACTTC.